The next 2 T cell receptor beta chains were all read from a single sample in a study of Graves' ophthalmopathy and Graves' hyperthyroidism. The study amplified TCR beta CDR3 regions using RNA transcripts. Amplification began with first-round RT-PCR using HTBI primers, then second-round multiplex PCR was performed. TCRdb used MiXCR to reprocess the multiplex PCR reads, holding one entry per CDR3 protein. The table records 740,000 or so distinct CDR3 sequences, 40% of them present only once. The specimen sequenced was peripheral blood. The receptors come from an adult man with Graves' ophthalmopathy.

The V and J genes are TRBV29-1 and TRBJ2-7; 8 positions match TRBD1. In germline, CDR1 is SQVTM, CDR2 ANQGSEA. Trimming removed 4 bases from V and 3 bases from J; junction bases left unmatched: 17. The CDR3 contains 17 residues. The CDR3 DNA follows: TGCAGCGTTGCCTCGCCTACGCAGGGGGCTTTTTTCTACGAGCAGTACTTC. This sequence encodes CSVASPTQGAFFYEQYF.

The rearrangement links TRBV29-1 to TRBJ2-5; D may be TRBD2 (5 bases). Looked up from germline, CDR1 is SQVTM and CDR2 is ANQGSEA. This CDR3 has 12 residues. Trimming took 5 bases from V and 1 from J, leaving 8 bases between them. Here the CDR3 reads CSVPGSQETQYF. The CDR3 DNA reads TGCAGCGTTCCGGGGTCCCAAGAGACCCAGTACTTC.